Sequencing of this T cell receptor (beta chain) was carried out in a study of T cell repertoires in cytomegalovirus infection. TCRdb re-analysed the reads in MiXCR, keeping a single row per CDR3 protein. This sample has about 6,100 distinct CDR3 sequences, with approximately 58% found just once. Germline lookup yields CDR1 MNHEY and CDR2 SVGAGI. CDR3 length equals 12 residues. Remarks on this clonotype: What it recognizes is unknown. Just one base apart from a much larger clone, this may be a read error.

Study-level results: Dominating the ex vivo response were TCR beta clonotypes that were CMV-specific and HLA-C-restricted. Of the TCR beta families, the public ones yielded a cumulative frequency that identified carriers of CMV plus the relevant HLA.

The material sequenced was PBMCs, sequenced either directly or after in vitro stimulation (not recorded which). This TCR came from a human donor in good health (CMV status not recorded). Some clones in this sample may be carry-over from other donors' samples. The V and J genes are TRBV6-5 and TRBJ1-2; the D is unclear. Here the CDR3 reads CSSSYSREELEF. The CDR3 bases are TGTTCCAGCAGTTACTCGAGGGAGGAGTTAGAATTC.